This entry is about one T cell receptor beta chain. This sample is part of a study of T cell changes during pregnancy in multiple sclerosis. Some clones are missing from TCRdb's copy, which holds only in-frame ones; the method was immunoSEQ multiplex PCR. Of some 36,000 clones listed, under 95% were seen once; the top ten hold 0.6% to 0.8%. The CDR3 runs 14 residues. Germline V gene lookup returns CDR1 MNHEY and CDR2 SVGAGI. V was clipped by 2 bases and J by 8 bases; unmatched bases: 6. This chain uses TRBV6-5 with TRBJ2-1, with 7 positions matching TRBD1. The sample in question was CD4+ T cells from peripheral blood mononuclear cells, obtained in the second trimester of pregnancy. The sequence was collected from a female donor in good health, enrolled as a control in a pregnancy study. The chain's CDR3 is CASSYDRVTDEQFF. The DNA for the CDR3 is TGTGCCAGCAGTTACGACAGGGTTACTGATGAGCAGTTCTTC.